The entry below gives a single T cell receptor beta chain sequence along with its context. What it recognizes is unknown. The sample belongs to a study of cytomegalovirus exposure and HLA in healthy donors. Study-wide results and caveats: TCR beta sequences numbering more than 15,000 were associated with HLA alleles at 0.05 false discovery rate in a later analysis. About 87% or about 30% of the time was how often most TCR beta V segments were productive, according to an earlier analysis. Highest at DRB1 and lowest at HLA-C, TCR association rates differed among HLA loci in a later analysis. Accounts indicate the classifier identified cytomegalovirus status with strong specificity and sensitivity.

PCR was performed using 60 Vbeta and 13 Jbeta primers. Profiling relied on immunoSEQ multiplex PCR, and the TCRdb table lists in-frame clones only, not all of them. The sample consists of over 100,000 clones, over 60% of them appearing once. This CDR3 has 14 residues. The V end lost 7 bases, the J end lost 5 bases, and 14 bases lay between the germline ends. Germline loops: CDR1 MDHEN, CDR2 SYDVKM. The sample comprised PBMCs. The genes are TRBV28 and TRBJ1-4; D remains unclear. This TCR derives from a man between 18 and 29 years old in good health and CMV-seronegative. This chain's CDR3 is CASTLGGLNEKLFF. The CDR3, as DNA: TGTGCCAGCACCCTGGGAGGTCTCAATGAAAAACTGTTTTTT.